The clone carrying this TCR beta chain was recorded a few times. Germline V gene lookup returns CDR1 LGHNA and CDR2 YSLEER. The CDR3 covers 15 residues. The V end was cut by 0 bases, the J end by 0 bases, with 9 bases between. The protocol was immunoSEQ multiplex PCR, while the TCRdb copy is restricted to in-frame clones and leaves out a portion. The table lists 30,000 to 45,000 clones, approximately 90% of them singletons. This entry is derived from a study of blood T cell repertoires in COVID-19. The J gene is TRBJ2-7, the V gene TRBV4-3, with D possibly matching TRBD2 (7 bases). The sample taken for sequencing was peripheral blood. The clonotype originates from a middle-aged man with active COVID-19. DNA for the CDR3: TGCGCCAGCAGCCAAGAGCGGGGGCCCTCCTACGAGCAGTACTTC. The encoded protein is CASSQERGPSYEQYF.